This T cell receptor (beta chain) was recorded in a study of cytomegalovirus exposure and HLA in healthy donors. Germline loops: CDR1 MNHEY, CDR2 SVGAGI. Between the trimmed V and J ends, which lost 5 bases and 4 bases, there was a span of 14 bases. CDR3 length: 14 amino acids. Profiled with immunoSEQ multiplex PCR; TCRdb holds only in-frame clones, not every one. The top ten hold 1% to 1.2% of the sample, which has roughly 220,000 clones, just over 90% seen once. The chain carries TRBV6-5 and TRBJ1-1; D gene unclear. Specimen: PBMCs. This TCR was sampled from a woman younger than 35 in good health and CMV-seronegative. CDR3 region: CASSERPEITEAFF. The CDR3 bases are TGTGCCAGCAGTGAGAGACCGGAGATCACTGAAGCTTTCTTT.